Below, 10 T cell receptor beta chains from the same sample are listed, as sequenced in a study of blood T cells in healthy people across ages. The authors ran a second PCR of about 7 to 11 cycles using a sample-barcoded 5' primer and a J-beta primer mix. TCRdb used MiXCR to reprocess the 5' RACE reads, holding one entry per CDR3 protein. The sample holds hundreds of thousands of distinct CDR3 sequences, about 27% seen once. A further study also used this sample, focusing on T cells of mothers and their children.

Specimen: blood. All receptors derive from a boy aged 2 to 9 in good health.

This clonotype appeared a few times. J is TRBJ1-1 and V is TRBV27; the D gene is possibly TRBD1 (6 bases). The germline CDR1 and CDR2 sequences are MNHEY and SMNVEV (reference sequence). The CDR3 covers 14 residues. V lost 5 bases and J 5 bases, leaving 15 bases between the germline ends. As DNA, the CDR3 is TGTGCCAGCAGTCTCACCAGGGGTTGGACTGAAGCTTTCTTT. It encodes CASSLTRGWTEAFF.

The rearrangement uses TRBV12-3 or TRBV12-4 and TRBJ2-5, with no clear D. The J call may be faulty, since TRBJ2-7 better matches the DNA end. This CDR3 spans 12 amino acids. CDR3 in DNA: TGTGCCAGCAGTTTTCCCAACTACGAGCAGTACTTC. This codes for CASSFPNYEQYF.

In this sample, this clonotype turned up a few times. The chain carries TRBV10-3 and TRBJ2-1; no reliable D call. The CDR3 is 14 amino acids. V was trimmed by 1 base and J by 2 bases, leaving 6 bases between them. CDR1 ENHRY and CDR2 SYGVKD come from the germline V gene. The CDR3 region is CAISELGTYNEQFF. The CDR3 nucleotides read TGTGCCATCAGTGAGTTGGGGACCTACAATGAGCAGTTCTTC.

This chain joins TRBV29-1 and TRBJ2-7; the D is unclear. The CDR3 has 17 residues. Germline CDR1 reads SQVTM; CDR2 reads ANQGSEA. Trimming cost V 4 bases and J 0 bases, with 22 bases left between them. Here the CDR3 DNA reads TGCAGCGTTGTGCCCTTTAGGACGGAGAGCAGCTCCTACGAGCAGTACTTC. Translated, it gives CSVVPFRTESSSYEQYF.

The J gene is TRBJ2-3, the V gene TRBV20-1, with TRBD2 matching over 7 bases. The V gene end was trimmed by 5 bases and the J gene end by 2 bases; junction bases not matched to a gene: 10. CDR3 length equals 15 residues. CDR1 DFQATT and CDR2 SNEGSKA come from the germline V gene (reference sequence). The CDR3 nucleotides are TGCAGTGCTGGGGGACTAAGCGGCTTCACAGATACGCAGTATTTT. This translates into CSAGGLSGFTDTQYF.

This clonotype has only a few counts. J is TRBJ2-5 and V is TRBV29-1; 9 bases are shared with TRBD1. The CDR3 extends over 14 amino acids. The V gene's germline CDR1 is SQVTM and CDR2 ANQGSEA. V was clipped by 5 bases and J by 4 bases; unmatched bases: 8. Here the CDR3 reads CSVTEQGAGETQYF. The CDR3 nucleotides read TGCAGCGTTACAGAACAGGGGGCCGGAGAGACCCAGTACTTC.

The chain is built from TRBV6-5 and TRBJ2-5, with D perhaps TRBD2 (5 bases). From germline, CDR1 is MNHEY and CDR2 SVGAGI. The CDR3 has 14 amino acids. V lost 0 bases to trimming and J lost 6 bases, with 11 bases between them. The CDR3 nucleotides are TGTGCCAGCAGTTACTCGCGGGTCAAACAGACCCAGTACTTC. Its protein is CASSYSRVKQTQYF.

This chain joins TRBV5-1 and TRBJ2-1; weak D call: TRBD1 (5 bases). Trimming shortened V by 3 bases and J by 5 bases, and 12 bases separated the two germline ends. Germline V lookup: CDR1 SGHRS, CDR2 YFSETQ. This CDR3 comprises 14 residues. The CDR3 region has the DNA TGCGCCAGCAGCTCCTACAGACAGAACAATGAGCAGTTCTTC. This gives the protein CASSSYRQNNEQFF. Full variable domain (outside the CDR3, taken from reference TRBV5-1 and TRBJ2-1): KAGVTQTPRYLIKTRGQQVTLSCSPISGHRSVSWYQQTPGQGLQFLFEYFSETQRNKGNFPGRFSGRQFSNSRSEMNVSTLELGDSALYLCASSSYRQNNEQFFGPGTRLTVL.

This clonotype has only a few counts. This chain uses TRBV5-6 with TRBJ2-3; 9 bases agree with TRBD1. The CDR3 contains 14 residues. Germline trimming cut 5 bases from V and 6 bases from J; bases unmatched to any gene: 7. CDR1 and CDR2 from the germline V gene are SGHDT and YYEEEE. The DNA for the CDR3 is TGTGCCAGCAGTGACAGGGGGAAGGGTGATACGCAGTATTTT. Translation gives CASSDRGKGDTQYF.

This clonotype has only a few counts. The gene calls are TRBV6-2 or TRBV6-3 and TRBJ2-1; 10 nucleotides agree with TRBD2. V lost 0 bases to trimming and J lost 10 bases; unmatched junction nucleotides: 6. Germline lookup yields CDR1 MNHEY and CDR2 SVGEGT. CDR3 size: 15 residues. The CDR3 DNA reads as TGTGCCAGCAGTTACTCGGATAGCGGGAGGAAGGAGCAGTTCTTC. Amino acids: CASSYSDSGRKEQFF.